Here is one T cell receptor beta chain with its context. This sample stems from a study of CD8+CD57+ T cells in acquired aplastic anemia. V gave up 4 bases and J gave up 5 bases, with 15 bases separating them. This CDR3 has 16 residues. Profiling of TCR beta VDJ combinations and CDR3 sequences used genomic DNA as template. TCRdb re-analysed the reads in MiXCR, keeping a single row per CDR3 protein. Of 400,000 to 500,000 distinct CDR3 sequences in the sample, around 68% are singletons; the top ten hold 4%. This sequence joins TRBV12-3 or TRBV12-4 and TRBJ1-6; D is unclear. Specimen: sorted CD4+, CD8+, or CD8+CD57+ T cells (not recorded which) from PBMCs. This clonotype was obtained from a human donor in good health, serving as a control. DNA for the CDR3: TGTGCCAGCAGTTACGAAGCAGCGCGCAATAATTCACCCCTCCACTTT. Translation gives CASSYEAARNNSPLHF.